This TCR beta chain was obtained from a study of control samples from healthy donors and cancer patients (dated by TCRdb to the early 2020s). Library creation used the immunoSEQ multiplex PCR assay. Held by TCRdb, this immuneACCESS table contains in-frame sequences only and omits some clones. Under half of the omission traces to an unresolved V gene where checked; the cause of the rest is unknown. This sample has just under 75,000 clones in its table, and about 90% of those were observed once. The leading ten clones occupy 3% to 4% of the sample. V lost 4 bases and J lost 3 bases, and the count of bases not matched to a germline gene is 4. CDR1 and CDR2 are drawn from the germline V gene: SGDLS, YYNGEE. From its cysteine to its phenylalanine, the CDR3 spans 15 amino acids. Left in the record is the CDR3 DNA by itself, 45 bases read in frame from the first base. Worth noting for this clone: This receptor's antigen is unknown. No quality values exist for individual bases; no much larger clone is one base distant.

This receptor was identified in a woman aged 50 to 60 in good health. The source material was blood. The V and J genes are TRBV9 and TRBJ2-2, and 9 junction bases match TRBD1. Here is the DNA: TGTGCCAGCAGCCCCGGGACAGGGTACACCGGGGAGCTGTTTTTT. It is translated as CASSPGTGYTGELFF.